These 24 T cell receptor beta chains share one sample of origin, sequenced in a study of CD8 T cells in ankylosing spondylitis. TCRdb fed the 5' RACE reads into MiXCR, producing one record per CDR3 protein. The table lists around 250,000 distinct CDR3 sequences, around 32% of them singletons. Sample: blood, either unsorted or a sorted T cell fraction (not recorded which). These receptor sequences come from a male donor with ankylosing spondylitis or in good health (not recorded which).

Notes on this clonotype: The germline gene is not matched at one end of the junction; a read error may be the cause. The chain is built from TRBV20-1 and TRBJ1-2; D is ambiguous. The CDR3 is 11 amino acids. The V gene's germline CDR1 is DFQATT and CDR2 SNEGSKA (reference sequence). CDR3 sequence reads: CSARPLTRESF. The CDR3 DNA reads TGCAGTGCTCGTCCTCTGACTCGGGAATCCTTC.

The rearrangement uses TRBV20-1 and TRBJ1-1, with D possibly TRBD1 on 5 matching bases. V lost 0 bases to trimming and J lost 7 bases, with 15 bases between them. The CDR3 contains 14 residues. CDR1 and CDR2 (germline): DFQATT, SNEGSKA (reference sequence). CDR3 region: CSAREWWGIHEAFF. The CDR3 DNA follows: TGCAGTGCTAGAGAATGGTGGGGCATTCATGAAGCTTTCTTT.

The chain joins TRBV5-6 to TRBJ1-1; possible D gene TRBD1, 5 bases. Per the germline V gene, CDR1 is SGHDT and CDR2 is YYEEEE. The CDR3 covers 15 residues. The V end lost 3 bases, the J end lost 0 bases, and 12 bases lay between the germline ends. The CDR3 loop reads CASSSDTSMNTEAFF. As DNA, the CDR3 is TGTGCCAGCAGCTCGGACACTAGCATGAACACTGAAGCTTTCTTT.

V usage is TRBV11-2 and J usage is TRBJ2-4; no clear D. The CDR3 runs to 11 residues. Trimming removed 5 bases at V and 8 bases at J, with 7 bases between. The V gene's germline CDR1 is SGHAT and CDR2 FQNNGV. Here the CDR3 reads CASSLGHIQYF. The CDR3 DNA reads TGTGCCAGCAGCCTCGGGCACATTCAGTACTTC.

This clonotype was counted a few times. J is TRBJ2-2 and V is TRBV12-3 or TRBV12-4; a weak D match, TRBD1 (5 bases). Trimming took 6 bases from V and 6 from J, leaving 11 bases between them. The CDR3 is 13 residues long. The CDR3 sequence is CASRADKAGELFF. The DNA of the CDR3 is TGTGCCAGCAGGGCGGACAAAGCCGGGGAGCTGTTTTTT.

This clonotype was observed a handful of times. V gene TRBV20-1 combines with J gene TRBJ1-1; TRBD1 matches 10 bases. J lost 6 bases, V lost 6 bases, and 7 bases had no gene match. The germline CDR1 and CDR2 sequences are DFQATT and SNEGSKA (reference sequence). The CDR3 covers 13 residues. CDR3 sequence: CSARGTGDSEAFF. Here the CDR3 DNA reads TGCAGTGCCCGAGGGACAGGGGACTCTGAAGCTTTCTTT.

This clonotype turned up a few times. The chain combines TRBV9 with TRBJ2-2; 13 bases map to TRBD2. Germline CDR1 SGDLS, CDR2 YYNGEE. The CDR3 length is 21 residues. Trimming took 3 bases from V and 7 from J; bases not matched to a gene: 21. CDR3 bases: TGTGCCAGCAGCGCCTACGGACTAGCGGGGGTCCCCGAACTCGCGGACGGGGAGCTGTTTTTT. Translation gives CASSAYGLAGVPELADGELFF. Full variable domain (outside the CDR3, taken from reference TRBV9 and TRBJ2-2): DSGVTQTPKHLITATGQRVTLRCSPRSGDLSVYWYQQSLDQGLQFLIQYYNGEERAKGNILERFSAQQFPDLHSELNLSSLELGDSALYFCASSAYGLAGVPELADGELFFGEGSRLTVL.

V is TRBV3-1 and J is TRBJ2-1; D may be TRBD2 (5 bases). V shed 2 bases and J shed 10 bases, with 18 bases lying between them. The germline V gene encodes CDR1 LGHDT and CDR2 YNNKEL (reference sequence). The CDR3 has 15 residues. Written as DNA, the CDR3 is TGTGCCAGCAGCCAAAGAAGTCCCGGGGTTGGGGAGCAGTTCTTC. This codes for CASSQRSPGVGEQFF.

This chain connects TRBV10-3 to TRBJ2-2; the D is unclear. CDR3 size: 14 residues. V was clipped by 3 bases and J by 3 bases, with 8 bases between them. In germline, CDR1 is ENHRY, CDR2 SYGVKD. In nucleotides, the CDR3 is TGTGCCATCAGTGAAAGGGCCGACACCGGGGAGCTGTTTTTT. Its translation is CAISERADTGELFF.

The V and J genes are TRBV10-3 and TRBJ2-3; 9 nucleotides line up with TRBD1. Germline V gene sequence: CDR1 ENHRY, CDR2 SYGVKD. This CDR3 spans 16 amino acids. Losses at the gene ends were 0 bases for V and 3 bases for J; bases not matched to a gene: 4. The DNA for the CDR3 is TGTGCCATCAGTGAGTCGACAGGGGGGAAGACAGATACGCAGTATTTT. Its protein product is CAISESTGGKTDTQYF.

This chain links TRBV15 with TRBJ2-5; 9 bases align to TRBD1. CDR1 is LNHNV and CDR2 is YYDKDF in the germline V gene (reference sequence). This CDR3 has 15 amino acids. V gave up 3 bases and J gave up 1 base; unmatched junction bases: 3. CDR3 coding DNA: TGTGCCACCAGCAGCGGGACAGGGATCCAAGAGACCCAGTACTTC. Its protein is CATSSGTGIQETQYF.

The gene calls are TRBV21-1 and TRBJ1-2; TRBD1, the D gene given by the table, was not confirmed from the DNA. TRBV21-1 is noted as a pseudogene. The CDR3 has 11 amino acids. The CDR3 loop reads CAPPASRASTF. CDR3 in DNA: TGTGCCCCCCCGGCGTCCCGGGCGTCCACCTTC.

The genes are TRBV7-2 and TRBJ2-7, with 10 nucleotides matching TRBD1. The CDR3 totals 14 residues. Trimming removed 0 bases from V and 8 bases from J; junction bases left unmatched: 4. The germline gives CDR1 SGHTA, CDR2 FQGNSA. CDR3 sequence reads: CASSLAQGQGKQYF. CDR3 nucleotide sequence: TGTGCCAGCAGCTTAGCGCAGGGACAGGGGAAGCAGTACTTC.

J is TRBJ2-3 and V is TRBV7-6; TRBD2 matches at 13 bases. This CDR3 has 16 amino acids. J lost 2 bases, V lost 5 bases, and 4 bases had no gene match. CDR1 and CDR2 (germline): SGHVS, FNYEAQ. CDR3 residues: CASSTGLAGATDTQYF. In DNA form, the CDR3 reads TGTGCCAGCAGCACAGGACTAGCGGGGGCCACAGATACGCAGTATTTT.

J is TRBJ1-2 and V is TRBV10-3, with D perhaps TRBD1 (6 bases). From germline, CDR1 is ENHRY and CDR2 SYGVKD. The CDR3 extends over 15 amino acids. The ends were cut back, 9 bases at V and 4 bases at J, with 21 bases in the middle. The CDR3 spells CAIQLGGDGGYGYTF. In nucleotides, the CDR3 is TGTGCCATTCAGTTAGGGGGGGACGGCGGCTATGGCTACACCTTC.

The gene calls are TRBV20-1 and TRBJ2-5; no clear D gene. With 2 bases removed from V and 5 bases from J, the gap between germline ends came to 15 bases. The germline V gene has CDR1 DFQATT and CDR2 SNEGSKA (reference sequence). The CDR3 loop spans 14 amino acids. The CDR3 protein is CSARTKASGETQYF. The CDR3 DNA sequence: TGCAGTGCTAGAACGAAGGCCAGTGGGGAGACCCAGTACTTC.

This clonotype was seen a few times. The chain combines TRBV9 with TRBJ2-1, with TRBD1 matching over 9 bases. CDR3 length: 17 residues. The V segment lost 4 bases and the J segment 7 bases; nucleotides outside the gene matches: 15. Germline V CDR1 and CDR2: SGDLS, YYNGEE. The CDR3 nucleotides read TGTGCCAGCAGCACGAGCATCGGGACAGGGCTGGTTAATGAGCAGTTCTTC. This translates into CASSTSIGTGLVNEQFF.

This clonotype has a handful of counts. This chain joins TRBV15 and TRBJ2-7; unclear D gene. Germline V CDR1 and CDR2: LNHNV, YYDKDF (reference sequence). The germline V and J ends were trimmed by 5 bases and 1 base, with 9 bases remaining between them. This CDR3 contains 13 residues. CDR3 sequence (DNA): TGTGCCACCAGCCCGGGTTGGTCCTACGAGCAGTACTTC. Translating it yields CATSPGWSYEQYF. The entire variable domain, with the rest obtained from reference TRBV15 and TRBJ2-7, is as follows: DAMVIQNPRYQVTQFGKPVTLSCSQTLNHNVMYWYQQKSSQAPKLLFHYYDKDFNNEADTPDNFQSRRPNTSFCFLDIRSPGLGDTAMYLCATSPGWSYEQYFGPGTRLTVT.

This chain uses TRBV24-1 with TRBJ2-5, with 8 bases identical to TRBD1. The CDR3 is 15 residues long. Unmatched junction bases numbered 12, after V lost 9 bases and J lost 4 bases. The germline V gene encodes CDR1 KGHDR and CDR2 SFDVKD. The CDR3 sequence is CATAAGGGTRETQYF. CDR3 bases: TGTGCCACCGCAGCAGGGGGCGGTACCCGAGAGACCCAGTACTTC.

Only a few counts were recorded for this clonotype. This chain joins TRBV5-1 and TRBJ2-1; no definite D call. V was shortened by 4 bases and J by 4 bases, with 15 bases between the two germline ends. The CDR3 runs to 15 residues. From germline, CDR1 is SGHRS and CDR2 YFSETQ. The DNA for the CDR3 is TGCGCCAGCAGCCATGGACGGAGCACTTACAATGAGCAGTTCTTC. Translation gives CASSHGRSTYNEQFF. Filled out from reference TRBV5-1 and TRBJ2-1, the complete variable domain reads KAGVTQTPRYLIKTRGQQVTLSCSPISGHRSVSWYQQTPGQGLQFLFEYFSETQRNKGNFPGRFSGRQFSNSRSEMNVSTLELGDSALYLCASSHGRSTYNEQFFGPGTRLTVL.

This CDR3 is CASSKWWGTDTQYF. CDR3 in DNA: TGTGCCAGCAGCAAATGGTGGGGCACAGATACGCAGTATTTT. The chain links TRBV21-1 to TRBJ2-3. TRBV21-1 is a documented pseudogene. This CDR3 is 14 amino acids long.

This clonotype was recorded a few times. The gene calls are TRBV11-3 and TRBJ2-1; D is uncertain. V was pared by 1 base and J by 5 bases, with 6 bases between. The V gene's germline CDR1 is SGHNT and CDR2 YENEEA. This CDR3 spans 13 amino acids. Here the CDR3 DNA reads TGTGCCAGCAGCTTAGCGGTCCACAATGAGCAGTTCTTC. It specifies CASSLAVHNEQFF.

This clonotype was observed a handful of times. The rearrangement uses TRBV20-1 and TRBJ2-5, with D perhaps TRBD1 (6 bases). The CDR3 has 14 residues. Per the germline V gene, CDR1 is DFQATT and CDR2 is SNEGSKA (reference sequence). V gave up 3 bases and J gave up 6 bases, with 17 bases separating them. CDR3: CSASLYREGQTQYF. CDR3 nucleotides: TGCAGTGCTAGTCTGTACAGGGAAGGTCAGACCCAGTACTTC.

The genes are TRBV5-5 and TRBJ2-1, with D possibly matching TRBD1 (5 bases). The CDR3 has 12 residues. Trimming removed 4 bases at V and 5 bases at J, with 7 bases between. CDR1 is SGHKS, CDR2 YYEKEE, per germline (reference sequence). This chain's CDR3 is CASSKTDNEQFF. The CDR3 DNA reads TGTGCCAGCAGCAAGACAGACAATGAGCAGTTCTTC.